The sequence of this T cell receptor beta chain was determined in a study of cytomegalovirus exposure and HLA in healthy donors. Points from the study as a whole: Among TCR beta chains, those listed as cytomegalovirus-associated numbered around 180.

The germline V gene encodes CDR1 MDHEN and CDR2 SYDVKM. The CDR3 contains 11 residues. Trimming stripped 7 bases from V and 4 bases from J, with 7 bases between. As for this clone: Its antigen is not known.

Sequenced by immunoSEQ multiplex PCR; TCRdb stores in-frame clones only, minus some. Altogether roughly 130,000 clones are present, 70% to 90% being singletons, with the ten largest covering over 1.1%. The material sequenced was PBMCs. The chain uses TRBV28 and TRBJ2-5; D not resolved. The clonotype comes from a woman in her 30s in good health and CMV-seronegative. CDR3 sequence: CASTLGETQYF. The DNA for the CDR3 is TGTGCCAGCACTCTCGGAGAGACCCAGTACTTC.